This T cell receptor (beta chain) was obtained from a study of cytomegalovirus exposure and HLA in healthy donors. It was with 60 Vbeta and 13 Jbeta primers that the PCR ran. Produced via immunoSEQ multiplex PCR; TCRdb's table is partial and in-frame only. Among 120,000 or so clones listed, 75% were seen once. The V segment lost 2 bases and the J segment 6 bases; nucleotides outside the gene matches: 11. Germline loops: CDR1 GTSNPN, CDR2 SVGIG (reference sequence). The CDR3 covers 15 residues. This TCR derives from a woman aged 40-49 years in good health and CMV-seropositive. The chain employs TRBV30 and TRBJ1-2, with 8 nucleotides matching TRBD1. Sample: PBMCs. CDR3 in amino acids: CAWSLAGGASHGYTF. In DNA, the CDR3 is TGTGCCTGGAGTTTAGCAGGGGGCGCCTCTCATGGCTACACCTTC.